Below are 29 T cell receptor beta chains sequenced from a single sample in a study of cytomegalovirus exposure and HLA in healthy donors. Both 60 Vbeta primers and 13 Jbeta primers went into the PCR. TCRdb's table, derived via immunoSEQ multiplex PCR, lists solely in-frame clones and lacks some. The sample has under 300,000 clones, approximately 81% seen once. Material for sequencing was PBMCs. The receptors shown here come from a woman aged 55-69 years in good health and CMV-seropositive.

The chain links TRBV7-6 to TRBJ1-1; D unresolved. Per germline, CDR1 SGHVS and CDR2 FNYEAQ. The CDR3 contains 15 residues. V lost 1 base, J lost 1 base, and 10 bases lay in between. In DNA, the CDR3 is TGTGCCAGCAGCTTAGGTCAGGTCGGGAACACTGAAGCTTTCTTT. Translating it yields CASSLGQVGNTEAFF. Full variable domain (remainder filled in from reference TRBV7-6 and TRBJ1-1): GAGVSQSPRYKVTKRGQDVALRCDPISGHVSLYWYRQALGQGPEFLTYFNYEAQQDKSGLPNDRFSAERPEGSISTLTIQRTEQRDSAMYRCASSLGQVGNTEAFFGQGTRLTVV.

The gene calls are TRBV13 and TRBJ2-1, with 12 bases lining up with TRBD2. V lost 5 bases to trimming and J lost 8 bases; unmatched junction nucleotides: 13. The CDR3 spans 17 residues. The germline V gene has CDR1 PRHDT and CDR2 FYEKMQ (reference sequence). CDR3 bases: TGTGCCAGCAGCGCCTCAGGGTGGACTAGCGGGAACGATGAGCAGTTCTTC. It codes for CASSASGWTSGNDEQFF.

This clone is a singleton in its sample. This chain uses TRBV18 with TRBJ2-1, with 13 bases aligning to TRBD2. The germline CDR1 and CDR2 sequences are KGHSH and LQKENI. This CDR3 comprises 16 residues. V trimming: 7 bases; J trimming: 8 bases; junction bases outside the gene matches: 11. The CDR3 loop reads CASLLRTSGRGDEQFF. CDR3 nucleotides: TGTGCCAGCTTACTCCGGACTAGCGGGAGAGGGGATGAGCAGTTCTTC.

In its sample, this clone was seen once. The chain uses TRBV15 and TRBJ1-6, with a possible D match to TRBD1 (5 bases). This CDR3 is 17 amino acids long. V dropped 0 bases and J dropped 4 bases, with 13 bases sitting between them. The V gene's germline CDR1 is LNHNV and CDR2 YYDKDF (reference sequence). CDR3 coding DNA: TGTGCCACCAGCAGAGAGCTGCAGGGAACTTATAATTCACCCCTCCACTTT. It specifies CATSRELQGTYNSPLHF.

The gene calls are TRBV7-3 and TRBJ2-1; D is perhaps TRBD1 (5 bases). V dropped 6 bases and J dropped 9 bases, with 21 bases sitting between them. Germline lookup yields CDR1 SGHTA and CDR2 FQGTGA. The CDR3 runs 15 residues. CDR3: CASSSNPDSFGEQFF. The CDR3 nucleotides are TGTGCCAGCAGTTCCAACCCCGACAGTTTTGGTGAGCAGTTCTTC. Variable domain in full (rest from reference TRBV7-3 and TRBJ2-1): GAGVSQTPSNKVTEKGKYVELRCDPISGHTALYWYRQSLGQGPEFLIYFQGTGAADDSGLPNDRFFAVRPEGSVSTLKIQRTERGDSAVYLCASSSNPDSFGEQFFGPGTRLTVL.

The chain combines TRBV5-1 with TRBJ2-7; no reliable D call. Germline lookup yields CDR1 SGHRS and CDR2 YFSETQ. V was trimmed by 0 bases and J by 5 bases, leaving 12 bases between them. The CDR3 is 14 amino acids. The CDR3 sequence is CASSLAAHRDEQYF. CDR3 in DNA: TGCGCCAGCAGCTTGGCGGCCCACAGAGACGAGCAGTACTTC. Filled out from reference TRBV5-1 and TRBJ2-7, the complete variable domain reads KAGVTQTPRYLIKTRGQQVTLSCSPISGHRSVSWYQQTPGQGLQFLFEYFSETQRNKGNFPGRFSGRQFSNSRSEMNVSTLELGDSALYLCASSLAAHRDEQYFGPGTRLTVT.

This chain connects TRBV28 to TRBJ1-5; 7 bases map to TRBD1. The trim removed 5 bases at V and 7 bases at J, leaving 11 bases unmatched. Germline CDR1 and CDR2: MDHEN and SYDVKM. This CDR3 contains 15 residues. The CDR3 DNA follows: TGTGCCAGCAGTCCGAGGGACAGCCCGGGACAGCCCCAGCATTTT. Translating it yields CASSPRDSPGQPQHF.

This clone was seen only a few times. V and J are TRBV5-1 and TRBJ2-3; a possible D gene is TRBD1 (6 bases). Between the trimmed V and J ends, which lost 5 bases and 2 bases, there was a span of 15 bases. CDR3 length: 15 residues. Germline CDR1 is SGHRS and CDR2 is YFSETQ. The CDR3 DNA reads TGCGCCAGCAGTCGGGCAGGACAGAACACAGATACGCAGTATTTT. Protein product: CASSRAGQNTDTQYF.

The CDR3 DNA follows: TGCGCCAGCAGCTTGGGACTAGGAATGAGAGATACGCAGTATTTT. It translates to CASSLGLGMRDTQYF. The genes are TRBV5-1 and TRBJ2-3; tentatively, D is TRBD2 (6 bases). The length of the CDR3 is 15 residues. CDR1 is SGHRS, CDR2 YFSETQ, per germline. Trimming took off 0 bases at V and 5 bases at J, with 13 bases between the two ends.

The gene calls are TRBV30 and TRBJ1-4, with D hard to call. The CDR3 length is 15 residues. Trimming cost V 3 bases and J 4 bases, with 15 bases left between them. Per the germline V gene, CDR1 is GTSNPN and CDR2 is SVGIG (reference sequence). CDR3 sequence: CAWRRFPGYNEKLFF. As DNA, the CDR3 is TGTGCCTGGAGGCGCTTTCCGGGGTATAATGAAAAACTGTTTTTT.

DNA of the CDR3: TGTGCCAGCACCCGGACAGGAACCTACGAGCAGTACTTC. Residues: CASTRTGTYEQYF. The J gene is TRBJ2-5, the V gene TRBV6-1; 7 bases agree with TRBD1. The end of the DNA is better explained by TRBJ2-7, so the J call may be wrong. The CDR3 length is 13 residues. Germline V lookup: CDR1 MNHNS, CDR2 SASEGT.

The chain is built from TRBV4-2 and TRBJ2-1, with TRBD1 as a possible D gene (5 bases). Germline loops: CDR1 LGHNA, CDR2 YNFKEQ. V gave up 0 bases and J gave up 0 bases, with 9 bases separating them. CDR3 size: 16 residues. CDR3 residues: CASSQEAGNSYNEQFF. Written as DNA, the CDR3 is TGTGCCAGCAGCCAAGAGGCAGGGAACTCCTACAATGAGCAGTTCTTC.

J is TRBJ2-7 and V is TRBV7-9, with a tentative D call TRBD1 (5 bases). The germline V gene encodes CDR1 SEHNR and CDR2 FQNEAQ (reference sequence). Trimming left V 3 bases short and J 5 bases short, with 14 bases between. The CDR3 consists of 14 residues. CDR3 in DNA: TGTGCCAGCAGCTTTCGCGCAGGGTCCCACGAGCAGTACTTC. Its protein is CASSFRAGSHEQYF.

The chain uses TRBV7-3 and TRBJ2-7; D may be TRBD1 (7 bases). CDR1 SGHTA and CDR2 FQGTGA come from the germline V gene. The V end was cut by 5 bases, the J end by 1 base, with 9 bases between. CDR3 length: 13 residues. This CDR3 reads CASSAGQSYEQYF. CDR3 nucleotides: TGTGCCAGCAGCGCGGGACAGTCCTACGAGCAGTACTTC.

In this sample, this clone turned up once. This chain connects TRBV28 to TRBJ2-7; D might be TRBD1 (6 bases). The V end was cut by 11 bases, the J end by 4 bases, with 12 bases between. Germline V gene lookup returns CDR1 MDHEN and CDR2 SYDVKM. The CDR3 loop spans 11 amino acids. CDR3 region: CASGHQYEQYF. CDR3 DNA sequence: TGTGCCTCGGGACACCAGTACGAGCAGTACTTC.

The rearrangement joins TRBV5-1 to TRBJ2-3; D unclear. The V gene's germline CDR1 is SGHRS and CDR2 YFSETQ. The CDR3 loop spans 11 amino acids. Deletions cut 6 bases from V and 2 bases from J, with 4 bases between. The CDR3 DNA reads TGCGCCAGCACAAACACAGATACGCAGTATTTT. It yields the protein CASTNTDTQYF.

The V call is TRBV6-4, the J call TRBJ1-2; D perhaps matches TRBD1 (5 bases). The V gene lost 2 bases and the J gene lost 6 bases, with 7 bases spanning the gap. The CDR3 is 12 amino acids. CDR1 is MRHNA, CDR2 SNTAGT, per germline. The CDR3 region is CASSDPGHGYTF. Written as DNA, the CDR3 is TGTGCCAGCAGTGACCCAGGGCATGGCTACACCTTC.

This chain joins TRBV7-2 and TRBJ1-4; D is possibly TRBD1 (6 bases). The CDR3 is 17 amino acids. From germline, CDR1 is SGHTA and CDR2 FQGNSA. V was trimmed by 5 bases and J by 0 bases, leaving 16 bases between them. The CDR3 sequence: CASSPRGGGATNEKLFF. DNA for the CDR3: TGTGCCAGCAGCCCCAGAGGGGGGGGAGCAACTAATGAAAAACTGTTTTTT.

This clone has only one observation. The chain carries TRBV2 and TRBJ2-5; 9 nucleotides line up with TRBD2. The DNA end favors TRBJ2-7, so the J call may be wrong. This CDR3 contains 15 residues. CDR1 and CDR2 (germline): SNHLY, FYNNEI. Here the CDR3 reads CASSEVREGSYEQYF. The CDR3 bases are TGTGCCAGCAGTGAAGTGCGGGAGGGCTCCTACGAGCAGTACTTC.

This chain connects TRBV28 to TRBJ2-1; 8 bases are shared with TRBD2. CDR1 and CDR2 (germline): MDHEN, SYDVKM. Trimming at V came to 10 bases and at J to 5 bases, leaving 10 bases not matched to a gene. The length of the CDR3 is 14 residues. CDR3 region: CATDERERNNEQFF. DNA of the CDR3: TGTGCCACCGATGAGCGGGAGAGAAACAATGAGCAGTTCTTC. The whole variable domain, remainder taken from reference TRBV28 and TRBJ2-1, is DVKVTQSSRYLVKRTGEKVFLECVQDMDHENMFWYRQDPGLGLRLIYFSYDVKMKEKGDIPEGYSVSREKKERFSLILESASTNQTSMYLCATDERERNNEQFFGPGTRLTVL.

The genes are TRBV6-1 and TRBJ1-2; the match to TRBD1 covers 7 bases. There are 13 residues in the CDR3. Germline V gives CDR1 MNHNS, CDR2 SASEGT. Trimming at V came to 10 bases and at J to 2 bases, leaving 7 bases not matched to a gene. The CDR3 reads CATHRGKNYGYTF. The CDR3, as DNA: TGTGCCACCCACAGGGGAAAAAACTATGGCTACACCTTC.

CDR3 bases: TGTGCCAGCCTGTTGGGGGGGCCGGGTCAGCCCCAGCATTTT. As protein: CASLLGGPGQPQHF. V gene TRBV2 combines with J gene TRBJ1-5, with D tentatively TRBD1 (6 bases). Trimming took off 8 bases at V and 6 bases at J, with 17 bases between the two ends. Germline-derived CDR1 and CDR2 are SNHLY and FYNNEI. The CDR3 totals 14 residues.

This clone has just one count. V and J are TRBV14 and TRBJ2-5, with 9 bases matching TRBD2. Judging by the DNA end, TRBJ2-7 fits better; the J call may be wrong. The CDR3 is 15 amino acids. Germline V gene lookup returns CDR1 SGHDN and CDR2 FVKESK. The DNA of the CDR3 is TGTGCCAGCAGCCCACCGGGACTAGCCTTCTACGAGCAGTACTTC. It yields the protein CASSPPGLAFYEQYF.

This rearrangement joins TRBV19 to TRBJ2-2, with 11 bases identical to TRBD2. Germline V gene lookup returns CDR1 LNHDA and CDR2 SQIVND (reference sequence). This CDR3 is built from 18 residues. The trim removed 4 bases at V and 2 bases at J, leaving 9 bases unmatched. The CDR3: CASSKGLADIINTGELFF. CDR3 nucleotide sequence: TGTGCCAGTAGTAAGGGACTAGCGGACATTATAAACACCGGGGAGCTGTTTTTT. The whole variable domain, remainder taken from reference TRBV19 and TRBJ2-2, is DGGITQSPKYLFRKEGQNVTLSCEQNLNHDAMYWYRQDPGQGLRLIYYSQIVNDFQKGDIAEGYSVSREKKESFPLTVTSAQKNPTAFYLCASSKGLADIINTGELFFGEGSRLTVL.

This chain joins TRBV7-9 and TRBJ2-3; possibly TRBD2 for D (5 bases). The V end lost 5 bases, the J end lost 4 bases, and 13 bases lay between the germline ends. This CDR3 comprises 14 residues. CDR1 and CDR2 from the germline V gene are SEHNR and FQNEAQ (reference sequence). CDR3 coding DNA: TGTGCCAGCAGCCCCCGCCGGGAACCAGATACGCAGTATTTT. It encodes CASSPRREPDTQYF.

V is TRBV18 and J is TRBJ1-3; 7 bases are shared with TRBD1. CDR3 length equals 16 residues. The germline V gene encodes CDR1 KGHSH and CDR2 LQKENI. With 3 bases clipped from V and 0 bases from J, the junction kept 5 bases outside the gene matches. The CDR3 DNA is TGTGCCAGCTCACCCGGGACAGCCGACTCTGGAAACACCATATATTTT. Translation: CASSPGTADSGNTIYF.

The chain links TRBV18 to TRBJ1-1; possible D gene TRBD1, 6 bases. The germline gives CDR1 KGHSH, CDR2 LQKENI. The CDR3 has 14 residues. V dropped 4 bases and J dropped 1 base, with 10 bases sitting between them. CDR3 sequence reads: CASSRDTSNTEAFF. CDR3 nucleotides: TGTGCCAGCTCACGGGACACCTCGAACACTGAAGCTTTCTTT.

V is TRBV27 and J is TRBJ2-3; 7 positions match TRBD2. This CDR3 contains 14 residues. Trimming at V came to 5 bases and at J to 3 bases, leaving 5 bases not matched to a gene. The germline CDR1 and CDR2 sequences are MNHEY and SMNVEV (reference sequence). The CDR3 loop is CASSRTRGTDTQYF. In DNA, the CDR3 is TGTGCCAGCAGTCGGACTAGAGGTACAGATACGCAGTATTTT.

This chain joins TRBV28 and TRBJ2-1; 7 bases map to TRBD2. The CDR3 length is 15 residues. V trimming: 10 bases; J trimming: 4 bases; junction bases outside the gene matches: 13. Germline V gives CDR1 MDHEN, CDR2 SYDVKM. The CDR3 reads CATVAGRGFYNEQFF. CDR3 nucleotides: TGTGCCACCGTAGCGGGTCGCGGTTTTTACAATGAGCAGTTCTTC. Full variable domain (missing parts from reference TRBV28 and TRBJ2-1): DVKVTQSSRYLVKRTGEKVFLECVQDMDHENMFWYRQDPGLGLRLIYFSYDVKMKEKGDIPEGYSVSREKKERFSLILESASTNQTSMYLCATVAGRGFYNEQFFGPGTRLTVL.